These T cell receptor beta chains were read from a single sample in a study of cytomegalovirus exposure and HLA in healthy donors. Libraries were prepared by immunoSEQ multiplex PCR; TCRdb keeps only in-frame clonotypes and omits some of them. This sample has under 150,000 clones, with 65% found just once. What was sequenced was PBMCs. These receptors were obtained from a woman in her forties in good health and CMV-seropositive. CDR3s include the opening cysteine and the closing phenylalanine or tryptophan. Each record gives: J gene, V gene, clone size, CDR3 protein. Clone size is given for some rows only: seen once, a few or many times, or a class if the clone is expanded.

>TRBJ2-2|TRBV5-1|NA
CASSPDRAPGELFF
>TRBJ2-3|TRBV27|few
CASSLLAGRSLDTQYF
>TRBJ2-1|TRBV27|NA
CASSIQGGPRNEQFF
>TRBJ1-6|TRBV7-2|NA
CASSLAAGRLISPLHF
>TRBJ2-5|TRBV15|NA
CATSRERPPRGSGETQYF
>TRBJ1-4|TRBV9|NA
CASSVATGGIEKLFF
>NA|TRBV5-1|NA
CASSRQVSYEQYF
>TRBJ2-7|TRBV29-1|NA
CSVLAGDLEQYF
>TRBJ2-7|TRBV2|NA
CASNGLAETYEQYF
>TRBJ1-1|TRBV4-1|NA
CASSQGGQGYRNTEAFF
>TRBJ2-7|TRBV15|few
CATSRAEGEQYF
>TRBJ2-1|TRBV19|few
CASSIDQYGEQFF
>TRBJ1-2|TRBV7-9|few
CASSLEGGRGYTF
>TRBJ1-1|TRBV5-1|NA
CASSLERAEAFF
>TRBJ2-1|TRBV5-6|NA
CASSYRIRTDDEQFF
>TRBJ2-7|TRBV28|NA
CATSTGPYEQYF
>TRBJ1-2|TRBV18|NA
CASSRGLNYGYTF
>TRBJ1-5|TRBV19|NA
CASSTGGAQPQHF
>TRBJ2-7|TRBV6-5|NA
CASRYPGQPYEQYF